This TCR beta chain came from a study of cytomegalovirus exposure and HLA in healthy donors. Trimming removed 8 bases from V and 6 bases from J; junction bases left unmatched: 9. The CDR3 is made up of 15 amino acids. CDR1 and CDR2 from the germline V gene are SNHLY and FYNNEI. Regarding the study as a whole: Most TCR sequences proved rare, with some public TCRs found in many donors.

Assay used: immunoSEQ multiplex PCR; TCRdb lists only in-frame clones, some missing. This sample has about 330,000 clones, with roughly 89% found just once. This clone occurred a few times. Its antigen is unknown. The sequenced sample consisted of PBMCs. The sequence derives from a woman aged 18-35 years in good health and CMV-seronegative. The chain is built from TRBV2 and TRBJ2-4; 11 bases are a match to TRBD2. The CDR3 nucleotides are TGTGCCAGCCTCTGGGGACTAGCGGCCCCAAACATTCAGTACTTC. Its protein is CASLWGLAAPNIQYF.